This TCR beta chain was obtained from a study of cytomegalovirus exposure and HLA in healthy donors. A note on this clone: Its specificity is not known.

Measured with immunoSEQ multiplex PCR; TCRdb has only the in-frame clones, and not every one. The sample has about 160,000 clones, roughly nine tenths seen once; the top ten hold 5.5% to 6%. Germline CDR1 and CDR2: SGHTA and FQGNSA. The CDR3 spans 16 residues. V was trimmed by 5 bases and J by 0 bases, leaving 11 bases between them. Study findings and constraints: The study flagged approximately 180 TCR beta chains as cytomegalovirus-associated. The dataset shows that most TCR sequences were rare, while some public TCRs occurred in many donors.

The receptor was derived from a young woman in good health and CMV-seronegative. Specimen: PBMCs. The rearrangement uses TRBV7-2 and TRBJ2-6, with D tentatively TRBD1 (6 bases). The CDR3: CASSPGADSGANVLTF. The CDR3 DNA reads as TGTGCCAGCAGCCCAGGGGCAGACTCTGGGGCCAACGTCCTGACTTTC.